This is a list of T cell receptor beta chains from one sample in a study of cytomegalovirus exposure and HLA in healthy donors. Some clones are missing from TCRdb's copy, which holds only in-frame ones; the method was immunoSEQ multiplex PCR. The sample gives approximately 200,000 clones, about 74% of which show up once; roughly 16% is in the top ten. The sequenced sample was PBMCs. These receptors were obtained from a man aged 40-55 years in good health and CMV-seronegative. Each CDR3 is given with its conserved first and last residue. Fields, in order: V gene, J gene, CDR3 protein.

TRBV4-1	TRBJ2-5	CASSQAKSLGGGRETQYF
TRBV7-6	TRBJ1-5	CASSLATGGTEPQHF
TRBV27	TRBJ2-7	CASSSPRSGQRPEEQYF
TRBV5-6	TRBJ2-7	CASSLSQGANEQYF
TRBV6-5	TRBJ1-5	CASSRTGVLQPQHF
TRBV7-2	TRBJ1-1	CASSPDGFGLKAFF
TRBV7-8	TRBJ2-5	CASSLLTGQETQYF
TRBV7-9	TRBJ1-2	CASSLAPGQGDYGYTF
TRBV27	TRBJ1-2	CASSLMVGGEGYTF
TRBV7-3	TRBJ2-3	CASSLGTGASSQYF
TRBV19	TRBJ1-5	CASSIDPRAKQPQHF
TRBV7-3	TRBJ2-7	CASSLRGDYEQYF
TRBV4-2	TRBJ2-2	CASSQGSGGTGELFF
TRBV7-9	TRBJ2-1	CASSSDRGQQFF
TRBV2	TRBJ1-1	CASNAELNTEAFF
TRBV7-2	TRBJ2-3	CASKVGGGSTDTQYF
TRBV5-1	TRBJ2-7	CASSLGSGEQYF
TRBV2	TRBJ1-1	CASSAQFEAFF
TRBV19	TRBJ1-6	CASRSDRGNSPLHF
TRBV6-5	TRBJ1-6	CASSYKGQGDSPLHF
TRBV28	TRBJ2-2	CATSGGDTGELFF
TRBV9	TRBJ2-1	CASSASHPTRGSYNEQFF
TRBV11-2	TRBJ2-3	CASSETSGGAIPQTDTQYF
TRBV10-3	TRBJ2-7	CAVSTAGGNEQYF
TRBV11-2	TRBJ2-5	CASSLSRQETQYF
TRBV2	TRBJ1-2	CASSERDWVVYGYTF
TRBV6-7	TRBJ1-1	CASSYHGGGLPKFPDTEAFF